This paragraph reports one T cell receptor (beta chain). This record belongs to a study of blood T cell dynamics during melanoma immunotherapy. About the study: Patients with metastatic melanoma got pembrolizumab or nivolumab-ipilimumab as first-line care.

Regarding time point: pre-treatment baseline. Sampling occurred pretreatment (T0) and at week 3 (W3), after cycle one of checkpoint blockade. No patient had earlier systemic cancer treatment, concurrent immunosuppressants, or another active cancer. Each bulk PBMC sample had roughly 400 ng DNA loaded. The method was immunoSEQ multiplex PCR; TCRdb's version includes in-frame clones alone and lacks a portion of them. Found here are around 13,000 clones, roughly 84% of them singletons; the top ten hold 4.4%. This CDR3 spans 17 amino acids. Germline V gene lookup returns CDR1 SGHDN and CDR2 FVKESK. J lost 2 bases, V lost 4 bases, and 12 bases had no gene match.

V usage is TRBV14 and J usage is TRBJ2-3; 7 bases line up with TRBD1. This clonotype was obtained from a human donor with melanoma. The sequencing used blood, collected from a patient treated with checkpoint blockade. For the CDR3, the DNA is TGTGCCAGCAGCCCCTTGGGACAGAGGATTAACACAGATACGCAGTATTTT. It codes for CASSPLGQRINTDTQYF.